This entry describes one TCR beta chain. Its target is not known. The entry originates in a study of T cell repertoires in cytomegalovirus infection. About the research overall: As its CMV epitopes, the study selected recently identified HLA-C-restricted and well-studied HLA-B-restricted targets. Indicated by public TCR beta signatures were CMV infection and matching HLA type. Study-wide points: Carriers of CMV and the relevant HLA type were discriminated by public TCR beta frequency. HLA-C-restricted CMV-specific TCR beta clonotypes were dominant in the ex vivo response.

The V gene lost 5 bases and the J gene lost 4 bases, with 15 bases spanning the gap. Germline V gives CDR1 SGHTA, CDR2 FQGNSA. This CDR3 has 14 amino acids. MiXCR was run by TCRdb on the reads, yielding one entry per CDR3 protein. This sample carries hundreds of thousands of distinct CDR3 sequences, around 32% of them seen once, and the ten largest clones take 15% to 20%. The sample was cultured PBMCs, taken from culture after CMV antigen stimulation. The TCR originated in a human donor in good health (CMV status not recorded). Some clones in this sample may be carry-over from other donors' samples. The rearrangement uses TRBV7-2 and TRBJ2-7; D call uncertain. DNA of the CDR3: TGTGCCAGCAGCCGTGGCCGAGAATTATACGAGCAGTACTTC. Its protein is CASSRGRELYEQYF.